A selection of T cell receptor beta chains follows, all from one sample in a study of T cells in Graves' hyperthyroidism and ophthalmopathy. In TCRdb, the multiplex PCR reads were re-called with MiXCR into one record per CDR3 protein. Of hundreds of thousands of distinct CDR3 sequences detected, roughly 14% appear once; the ten largest clones hold less than 15%. The sample taken for sequencing was blood. The receptors were gathered from a man younger than 30 with Graves' ophthalmopathy. Each CDR3 is given with its conserved first and last residue. Fields, in order: clone size, J gene, V gene, D gene, CDR3 DNA, CDR3 protein. The D gene is left open where the match is weak. Not every row has a clone size; where given, it reads once, few, many or a size class.

many | TRBJ1-5 | TRBV5-8 | . | TGTGCCAGCAGCTCGGACAAGTTCAATCAGCCCCAGCATTTT | CASSSDKFNQPQHF
many | TRBJ2-3 | TRBV20-1 | . | TGCAGTGCTCCCCTCAGAAGGGGTGCAGATACGCAGTATTTT | CSAPLRRGADTQYF
many | TRBJ2-7 | TRBV6-1 | . | TGTGCCAGCAAAAAGACAGGTGCGAGGGAGCAGTACTTC | CASKKTGAREQYF
many | TRBJ2-7 | TRBV12-3/TRBV12-4 | TRBD1 | TGTGCCAGCAGTTATCCCGGGACAGAAATATACTACGAGCAGTACTTC | CASSYPGTEIYYEQYF
. | TRBJ1-6 | TRBV9 | . | TGTGCCAGCAGCGTAGAAACGCCCGGATCACCCCTCCACTTT | CASSVETPGSPLHF
. | TRBJ1-2 | TRBV4-2 | . | TGTGCCAGCAGCCAAGGAGGTAGCGGGGGTGGCTATGGCTACACCTTC | CASSQGGSGGGYGYTF
many | TRBJ2-1 | TRBV11-2 | . | TGTGCCAGCAGCCCCGGCAACAATGAGCAGTTCTTC | CASSPGNNEQFF
. | TRBJ2-7 | TRBV5-4 | . | TGTGCCAGCAGCTTCGGACCGGGACACGAGCTTGAGGAGCAGTACTTC | CASSFGPGHELEEQYF
many | TRBJ1-2 | TRBV30 | . | TGTGCCTGGAGTGTACCAAGGTTCGGATCTAACTATGGCTACACCTTC | CAWSVPRFGSNYGYTF
many | TRBJ1-5 | TRBV4-1 | . | TGCGCCAGCAGCCAAGGTGAGGGGGAGGATCAGCCCCAGCATTTT | CASSQGEGEDQPQHF
. | TRBJ1-1 | TRBV19 | TRBD1 | TGTGCCAGTAGTGACCAACAGGGGGGGCCTCGTGAAGCTTTCTTT | CASSDQQGGPREAFF
. | TRBJ2-2 | TRBV29-1 | . | TGCAGCGTTGATGGACAGAGCACCGGGGAGCTGTTTTTT | CSVDGQSTGELFF
many | TRBJ1-2 | TRBV7-8 | . | TGTGCCAGCAGAACGGACAGCACAACCCCCCGTTATGGCTACACCTTC | CASRTDSTTPRYGYTF
many | TRBJ1-1 | TRBV7-9 | . | TGTGCCAGCAGCTCCTGGAGGGGGAACACTGAAGCTTTCTTT | CASSSWRGNTEAFF
many | TRBJ2-7 | TRBV15 | TRBD2 | TGTGCCTTCAGCAATAGCGGGAACGGTGAGCAGTACTTC | CAFSNSGNGEQYF
. | TRBJ2-3 | TRBV6-1 | . | TGTGCCAGCAGTAATAGCCCAGGGTCCACAGATACGCAGTATTTT | CASSNSPGSTDTQYF
many | TRBJ2-7 | TRBV30 | TRBD1 | TGTGCCTGGAGGACAGGGGGGGTTGACGAGCAGTACTTC | CAWRTGGVDEQYF
many | TRBJ2-3 | TRBV20-1 | . | TGCAGTGCACCGGGGGGCGGCACAGATACGCAGTATTTT | CSAPGGGTDTQYF
many | TRBJ1-1 | TRBV29-1 | . | TGCACCACGCTGAGATACGACACTGAAGCTTTCTTT | CTTLRYDTEAFF
many | TRBJ2-7 | TRBV30 | . | TGTGCCTGGAGAGCAGCGGGCATAAGGGAGCAGTACTTC | CAWRAAGIREQYF
. | TRBJ2-3 | TRBV4-1 | TRBD2 | TGCGCCAGCAGCCATCTAGCGGGGGAGACAGATACGCAGTATTTT | CASSHLAGETDTQYF
many | TRBJ1-1 | TRBV7-3 | . | TGTGCCAGCAGTCCTAAACTCGGAACTGAAGCTTTCTTT | CASSPKLGTEAFF
few | TRBJ2-2 | TRBV11-2 | . | TGTGCCAGCAGCCAATCGACTGGCGGGTGGGCCGGGGAGCTGTTTTTT | CASSQSTGGWAGELFF
few | TRBJ2-5 | TRBV7-9 | . | TGTGCCAGCAGCTTGTTTGAGGGGGTCCAAGAGACCCAGTACTTC | CASSLFEGVQETQYF
many | TRBJ2-7 | TRBV12-3/TRBV12-4 | . | TGTGCCAGCAGTTTAGTGTGGTCCTACGAGCAGTACTTC | CASSLVWSYEQYF
. | TRBJ2-3 | TRBV7-9 | . | TGTGCCAGCAGACGGACCTACAGAGACGATACGCAGTATTTT | CASRRTYRDDTQYF
many | TRBJ1-6 | TRBV5-6 | TRBD1 | TGTGCCAGCAGCCTGACAGGGAATTGGAATTCACCCCTCCACTTT | CASSLTGNWNSPLHF
many | TRBJ1-4 | TRBV2 | . | TGTGCCAGCAGCCCCTCCGGGACATGGGACGAAAAACTGTTTTTT | CASSPSGTWDEKLFF
many | TRBJ1-1 | TRBV7-2 | . | TGTGCCAGCACCCCAGGGTGGGGGGACACTGAAGCTTTCTTT | CASTPGWGDTEAFF
. | TRBJ2-3 | TRBV15 | . | TGTGCCACCAGCTTAGCTCCCACTAGCAGCGATACGCAGTATTTT | CATSLAPTSSDTQYF
. | TRBJ2-1 | TRBV9 | TRBD1 | TGTGCCAGCAACCCGGGACAGCCCTACAATGAGCAGTTCTTC | CASNPGQPYNEQFF
few | TRBJ2-5 | TRBV7-9 | TRBD1 | TGTGCCAGCAGCGTCCGGACAGGGGGGCAAGAGACCCAGTACTTC | CASSVRTGGQETQYF
many | TRBJ1-1 | TRBV7-2 | TRBD1 | TGTGCCAGCACCTCGACAGGGATTGACACTGAAGCTTTCTTT | CASTSTGIDTEAFF
. | TRBJ2-2 | TRBV12-3/TRBV12-4 | . | TGTGCCAGCACAATCAACACCGGGGAGCTGTTTTTT | CASTINTGELFF
many | TRBJ2-3 | TRBV11-2 | . | TGTGCCAGCAGCGAGGCCGGCCTAGCCCAAAATACGCAGTATTTT | CASSEAGLAQNTQYF
many | TRBJ2-7 | TRBV27 | . | TGTGCCAGCAGTCGACAGGGACTATACGAGCAGTACTTC | CASSRQGLYEQYF
few | TRBJ2-1 | TRBV5-8 | TRBD1 | TGTGCCAGCAGCTTGGTAGCGGACAGGGGTATTGGGCAGTTCTTC | CASSLVADRGIGQFF
few | TRBJ2-3 | TRBV5-1 | TRBD2 | TGCGCCAGCGCCGATCTAGCGGGGGGAGATACGCAGTATTTT | CASADLAGGDTQYF
many | TRBJ2-1 | TRBV19 | TRBD1 | TGTGCCAGTAAGGGAGCGGGCAGGGGGCGGTGGGAGCAGTTCTTC | CASKGAGRGRWEQFF
few | TRBJ2-7 | TRBV15 | . | TGTGCCACCAGCAGAGATCTAACTTACGAGCAGTACTTC | CATSRDLTYEQYF
many | TRBJ2-1 | TRBV7-8 | . | TGTGCCAGCAGCTTAAGTTCTCTACCCATTTCGAATGAGCAGTTCTTC | CASSLSSLPISNEQFF
many | TRBJ2-7 | TRBV3-1 | . | TGTGCCAGCAGCCGTGGGTACCGACAGAACGAGCAGTACTTC | CASSRGYRQNEQYF
many | TRBJ1-2 | TRBV5-5 | . | TGTGCCAGCAGCTTGGGGGTCGGGTATGGCTACACCTTC | CASSLGVGYGYTF
few | TRBJ2-2 | TRBV15 | TRBD2 | TGTGCCACCAGCAGAGATCAACTAGCGGTTAACACCGGGGAGCTGTTTTTT | CATSRDQLAVNTGELFF
many | TRBJ1-1 | TRBV12-3/TRBV12-4 | . | TGTGCCAGCGGGGCTGAAGCTTTCTTT | CASGAEAFF
. | TRBJ2-1 | TRBV4-2 | TRBD2 | TGTGCCAGCAGCCAAGGGACTAGCGGGCGAACAGAGGAGCAGTTCTTC | CASSQGTSGRTEEQFF
. | TRBJ2-2 | TRBV15 | TRBD2 | TGTGCCACCAGCAGAGACTGGAGCGGGGAGCACCGGGAGCTGTTTTTT | CATSRDWSGEHRELFF
many | TRBJ2-5 | TRBV2 | TRBD2 | TGTGCCAGCAACTTACCGGGACTAGCCCCAAAGACCCAGTACTTC | CASNLPGLAPKTQYF
. | TRBJ1-1 | TRBV5-1 | TRBD1 | TGCGCCAGCAGCTTGTGGGCGGCAGGGGGCAGGCGGAACACTGAAGCTTTCTTT | CASSLWAAGGRRNTEAFF
few | TRBJ2-2 | TRBV2 | TRBD2 | TGTGCCAGCAGTCGGACTAGCAGGGGGGAGCTGTTTTTT | CASSRTSRGELFF
many | TRBJ2-2 | TRBV30 | . | TGTGCCTTTTACCGCCGGGAGCTGTTTTTT | CAFYRRELFF
many | TRBJ1-2 | TRBV6-2/TRBV6-3 | . | TGTGCCAGCGGATACCAGGGGAGAGCTAACTATGGCTACACCTTC | CASGYQGRANYGYTF